This T cell receptor beta chain comes out of a study of T-cell reconstitution after alpha-beta-depleted transplantation in children. Unique molecular identifiers were used to barcode this TCRbeta library. TCRdb re-called the PCR reads through MiXCR, storing one row per CDR3 protein. The data contain hundreds of thousands of distinct CDR3 sequences, approximately 13% of them seen just once; the ten biggest clones take up around 2.2%. Germline V gene lookup returns CDR1 KGHSH and CDR2 LQKENI. The CDR3 contains 13 residues. V was pared by 6 bases and J by 6 bases, with 15 bases between. The study, taken as a whole, reports: Where alpha-beta T cells came from about two months after transplant was reportedly several hundred expanded graft clones. Some patients owed their high day-60 TCRbeta diversity to surviving recipient T cells and thymic progenitors. T-cell numbers and diversity, one year after transplant, stemmed largely from T cells that were newly produced.

In its sample, this clonotype was seen a few times. Its antigen is not known. The specimen comprised PBMCs, mostly from graft donor cells, sampled 360 days after TCRalphabeta/CD19-depleted stem cell transplant. The sequence was obtained from a male patient younger than 18 who had a stem cell transplant for acute myeloid leukemia, so the T cells may come from the graft donor. The gene calls are TRBV18 and TRBJ2-7, with D unresolved. The CDR3 sequence is CASSPGPVAEQYF. CDR3 DNA sequence: TGTGCCAGCTCCCCGGGTCCAGTTGCCGAGCAGTACTTC.